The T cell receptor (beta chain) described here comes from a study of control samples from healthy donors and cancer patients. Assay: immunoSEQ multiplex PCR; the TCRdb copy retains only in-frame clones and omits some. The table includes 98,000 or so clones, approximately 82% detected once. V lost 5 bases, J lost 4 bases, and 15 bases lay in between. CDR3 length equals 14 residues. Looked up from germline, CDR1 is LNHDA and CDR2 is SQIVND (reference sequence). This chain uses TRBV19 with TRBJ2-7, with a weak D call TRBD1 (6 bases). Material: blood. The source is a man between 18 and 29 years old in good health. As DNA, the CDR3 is TGTGCCAGTAGTGCCCAACAGGGAGAATACGAGCAGTACTTC. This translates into CASSAQQGEYEQYF.